This TCR beta chain derives from a study of monozygotic twins with inflammatory bowel disease. TCRdb reprocessed the 5' RACE reads and reports one entry per CDR3 protein, with no DNA. The specimen's table records about 440,000 distinct CDR3 sequences. Sequencing used blood. The source is a human donor with ulcerative colitis or Crohn's disease, or a healthy co-twin of an affected twin (not recorded which).

This chain's CDR3 is CASSPSSGGQNEQFF. The chain links TRBV5-1 to TRBJ2-1; the D call from TCRdb, TRBD2, cannot be confirmed without DNA. Germline V gene data show CDR1 as SGHRS and CDR2 as YFSETQ. The CDR3 spans 15 residues.